This T cell receptor beta chain was found in a study of blood T cells in healthy people across ages. Overall study results and limits: TCR beta diversity tracked closely with naive T cell percentage. In long-lived donors, naive CD4+ cell counts and diversity exceeded those of aged donors.

Donor samples were obtained from healthy Caucasian individuals from Russia, aged 6 to 90. Each sample gave at least 6.5 million isolated PBMCs. The CDR3 has 15 amino acids. Germline V gene data show CDR1 as DFQATT and CDR2 as SNEGSKA (reference sequence). Trimming took off 3 bases at V and 0 bases at J, with 12 bases between the two ends. Turning to this clonotype: Its antigen is undetermined.

With a J-beta primer mix and a sample-barcoded 5' primer, a second PCR ran about 7 to 12 cycles. TCRdb re-called the 5' RACE reads through MiXCR, storing one row per CDR3 protein. Of roughly 1.5 million distinct CDR3 sequences in the sample, 40% to 45% were seen once. The chain uses TRBV20-1 and TRBJ2-1; D gene uncertain. The specimen sequenced was blood. This TCR derives from a woman between 18 and 29 years old in good health. The CDR3: CSASSRSSSYNEQFF. The DNA for the CDR3 is TGCAGTGCTAGCAGCAGGTCGAGCTCCTACAATGAGCAGTTCTTC.